The 16 T cell receptor beta chains reported below all come from one sample, sequenced in a study of T-cell memory formation after mild COVID-19. TCRdb re-called the 5' RACE reads with MiXCR, one entry per CDR3 protein. This table has 500,000 to 550,000 distinct CDR3 sequences, around 20% appearing once. The sequencing sample was made of PBMCs or a T cell subset sorted from them (not recorded which). These receptor sequences come from an adult woman who had mild COVID-19 (a few samples of this study predate the infection). Cell type and time point are not known.

The chain carries TRBV14 and TRBJ2-1, with D possibly matching TRBD1 (6 bases). The germline V gene has CDR1 SGHDN and CDR2 FVKESK. V was pared by 6 bases and J by 9 bases, with 15 bases between. This CDR3 is 13 amino acids long. The CDR3 coding sequence is TGTGCCAGCAGACAGGGCGGAGTCGGTGAGCAGTTCTTC. Translating gives CASRQGGVGEQFF.

The genes are TRBV12-3 or TRBV12-4 and TRBJ1-3; D is uncertain. This CDR3 comprises 13 residues. V was shortened by 4 bases and J by 1 base, with 5 bases between the two germline ends. CDR3 nucleotide sequence: TGTGCCAGCAGTTGGGGTTCTGGAAACACCATATATTTT. Translation: CASSWGSGNTIYF.

There are many counts of this clonotype. The V gene is TRBV12-3 or TRBV12-4, the J gene TRBJ1-2; tentative D call: TRBD1 (5 bases). CDR3 length equals 12 residues. Between the trimmed V and J ends, which lost 5 bases and 7 bases, there was a span of 11 bases. As DNA, the CDR3 is TGTGCCAGCAGTCCCGGGACGGGTGGCTACACCTTC. It specifies CASSPGTGGYTF.

This clonotype was observed a few times. This chain connects TRBV20-1 to TRBJ1-2, with unresolved D. Germline CDR1 and CDR2: DFQATT and SNEGSKA (reference sequence). This CDR3 comprises 16 residues. Trimming stripped 0 bases from V and 5 bases from J, with 19 bases between. The CDR3: CSARDRTTGSLYGYTF. For the CDR3, the DNA is TGCAGTGCTAGAGATCGTACCACTGGGAGTCTTTATGGCTACACCTTC.

This rearrangement joins TRBV6-6 to TRBJ1-1, with D perhaps matching TRBD1 (5 bases). V lost 5 bases, J lost 4 bases, and 14 bases lay in between. Germline V gives CDR1 MNHNY, CDR2 SVGAGI (reference sequence). The CDR3 covers 14 residues. The CDR3 here is CASSPGYGSTEAFF. CDR3 bases: TGTGCCAGCAGTCCAGGGTACGGGAGCACTGAAGCTTTCTTT.

This clonotype has only a few counts. The rearrangement uses TRBV11-2 and TRBJ1-2; D is unclear. The CDR3 has 15 amino acids. The germline CDR1 and CDR2 sequences are SGHAT and FQNNGV. V was trimmed by 1 base and J by 4 bases, leaving 13 bases between them. The CDR3 nucleotides are TGTGCCAGCAGCTTAGTTCCGGGAAGGAGCTATGGCTACACCTTC. This translates into CASSLVPGRSYGYTF.

Only a few counts were recorded for this clonotype. The chain uses TRBV4-3 and TRBJ2-5, with D perhaps TRBD2 (5 bases). The CDR3 loop spans 17 amino acids. Germline loops: CDR1 LGHNA, CDR2 YSLEER. Trimming took off 0 bases at V and 5 bases at J, with 19 bases between the two ends. CDR3: CASSQDRPGAGRETQYF. Written as DNA, the CDR3 is TGCGCCAGCAGCCAAGATCGTCCGGGCGCGGGTCGGGAGACCCAGTACTTC.

The CDR3 sequence: CASSPGPAPYEQYF. The CDR3 nucleotides read TGTGCCAGCAGCCCGGGTCCAGCCCCCTACGAGCAGTACTTC. V gene TRBV7-8 combines with J gene TRBJ2-7; D is undetermined. Looked up from germline, CDR1 is SGHVS and CDR2 is FQNEAQ. The CDR3 has 14 residues. The V gene lost 5 bases and the J gene lost 2 bases, with 13 bases spanning the gap.

This clonotype occurred a few times. V and J are TRBV14 and TRBJ2-2; 9 bases are shared with TRBD2. Per the germline V gene, CDR1 is SGHDN and CDR2 is FVKESK. J was trimmed by 3 bases and V by 6 bases; bases with no gene match: 8. The length of the CDR3 is 16 residues. In nucleotides, the CDR3 is TGTGCCAGCAGTCATATAGCGGGAGATGACACCGGGGAGCTGTTTTTT. The encoded protein is CASSHIAGDDTGELFF.

This clonotype came up a few times. The rearrangement uses TRBV19 and TRBJ1-5, with a possible D match to TRBD1 (5 bases). V was shortened by 3 bases and J by 4 bases, with 10 bases between the two germline ends. Germline V CDR1 and CDR2: LNHDA, SQIVND (reference sequence). This CDR3 has 14 amino acids. The CDR3 DNA reads as TGTGCCAGTAGTATTGGGGCGGCGAATCAGCCCCAGCATTTT. Its translation: CASSIGAANQPQHF.

The chain employs TRBV7-9 and TRBJ1-1; no reliable D call. From germline, CDR1 is SEHNR and CDR2 FQNEAQ (reference sequence). The length of the CDR3 is 14 residues. The V gene lost 5 bases and the J gene lost 1 base, with 11 bases spanning the gap. The CDR3 sequence is CASSPVGPNTEAFF. The CDR3 coding sequence is TGTGCCAGCAGCCCGGTGGGTCCGAACACTGAAGCTTTCTTT. Full variable domain (outside the CDR3, taken from reference TRBV7-9 and TRBJ1-1): DTGVSQNPRHKITKRGQNVTFRCDPISEHNRLYWYRQTLGQGPEFLTYFQNEAQLEKSRLLSDRFSAERPKGSFSTLEIQRTEQGDSAMYLCASSPVGPNTEAFFGQGTRLTVV.

This clonotype was counted many times. The chain combines TRBV7-9 with TRBJ2-1; 7 nucleotides align to TRBD2. V trimming: 8 bases; J trimming: 0 bases; junction bases outside the gene matches: 1. CDR1 and CDR2 from the germline V gene are SEHNR and FQNEAQ (reference sequence). The CDR3 totals 13 residues. This CDR3 is CASGGSSYNEQFF. DNA of the CDR3: TGTGCCAGCGGCGGGAGCTCCTACAATGAGCAGTTCTTC.

CDR3 bases: TGTGCCAGCAGCTATGGACAGGGAACGGAAACAGATACGCAGTATTTT. Translation: CASSYGQGTETDTQYF. V usage is TRBV7-3 and J usage is TRBJ2-3, with 8 bases fitting TRBD1. Germline trimming cut 4 bases from V and 3 bases from J; bases unmatched to any gene: 9. The CDR3 is 16 amino acids. Germline assignment: CDR1 SGHTA and CDR2 FQGTGA.

This clonotype was seen a few times. The chain is built from TRBV20-1 and TRBJ2-2; D tentatively fits TRBD1 or TRBD2 (5 bases each). The CDR3 is 14 residues long. Between the trimmed V and J ends, which lost 6 bases and 1 base, there was a span of 12 bases. The germline V gene encodes CDR1 DFQATT and CDR2 SNEGSKA (reference sequence). This CDR3 reads CSAIGTRNTGELFF. The CDR3, as DNA: TGCAGTGCCATTGGGACCCGGAACACCGGGGAGCTGTTTTTT.

This clonotype was counted ten times or more. This chain joins TRBV7-9 and TRBJ2-7; no firm D call. There are 13 residues in the CDR3. Deletions cut 1 base from V and 4 bases from J, with 8 bases between. CDR1 and CDR2 (germline): SEHNR, FQNEAQ (reference sequence). CDR3 bases: TGTGCCAGCAGCTTAGAGTCAGGTTACGAGCAGTACTTC. It specifies CASSLESGYEQYF.

The chain employs TRBV5-5 and TRBJ2-3, with a weak D call TRBD2 (6 bases). Germline-derived CDR1 and CDR2 are SGHKS and YYEKEE (reference sequence). V lost 0 bases and J 1 base, leaving 9 bases between the germline ends. The CDR3 extends over 15 amino acids. The CDR3 coding sequence is TGTGCCAGCAGCTTGGCATGGGGGGGCACAGATACGCAGTATTTT. Translation gives CASSLAWGGTDTQYF.